This T cell receptor beta chain was identified in a study of T cells in Graves' hyperthyroidism and ophthalmopathy. Study-wide points: The model predicted ophthalmopathy a median around six months before onset.

Germline-derived CDR1 and CDR2 are SGHRS and YFSETQ. Trimming removed 7 bases at V and 7 bases at J, with 14 bases between. The CDR3 contains 12 residues. TCR beta CDR3 regions were amplified from RNA. TCR CDR3 regions were first amplified by RT-PCR with HTBI primers. MiXCR, run by TCRdb on the multiplex PCR reads, gives a single entry per CDR3 protein. The table lists approximately 220,000 distinct CDR3 sequences, roughly 18% of them singletons. The sample holds many counts of this clonotype. The antigen is not known. The hyperthyroidism was newly diagnosed and had lasted under 2 months; the patients were aged 18 to 65. Orbital computed tomography and thyroid ultrasound, together with serum TRAb and thyroxine and clinical symptoms, were used for diagnoses.

This TCR was recovered from a man in his forties or fifties with Graves' hyperthyroidism. Sequencing was done on a sample of blood. The rearrangement uses TRBV5-1 and TRBJ2-5, with D possibly TRBD2 on 5 matching bases. As DNA, the CDR3 is TGCGCCAGCTCCCCGGACTCTGGGACCCAGTACTTC. Its protein is CASSPDSGTQYF.